This TCR beta chain is from a study of blood T cell repertoires in COVID-19. Turning to the study itself: T cells, B-cell-depleted T cells, or PBMCs provided the cDNA or gDNA that served as material.

Recovery among Cohort 3 donors was established by two negative PCRs, clearance, or symptom resolution. This CDR3 comprises 17 residues. The V gene's germline CDR1 is MNHEY and CDR2 SMNVEV (reference sequence). Trimming removed 1 base from V and 6 bases from J, with 16 bases in between. The data were produced by immunoSEQ multiplex PCR, yet TCRdb's version contains in-frame clones alone and is incomplete. The sample has about 180,000 clones, 65% to 90% seen once. The sequence derives from a man aged 50 or older who had recovered from COVID-19. The material sequenced was PBMCs or T cells enriched from blood (not recorded which). J is TRBJ1-6 and V is TRBV27; D may be TRBD1 (5 bases). CDR3 region: CASSLLDPDGGNSPLHF. In DNA, the CDR3 is TGTGCCAGCAGTTTATTGGATCCGGACGGGGGTAATTCACCCCTCCACTTT.